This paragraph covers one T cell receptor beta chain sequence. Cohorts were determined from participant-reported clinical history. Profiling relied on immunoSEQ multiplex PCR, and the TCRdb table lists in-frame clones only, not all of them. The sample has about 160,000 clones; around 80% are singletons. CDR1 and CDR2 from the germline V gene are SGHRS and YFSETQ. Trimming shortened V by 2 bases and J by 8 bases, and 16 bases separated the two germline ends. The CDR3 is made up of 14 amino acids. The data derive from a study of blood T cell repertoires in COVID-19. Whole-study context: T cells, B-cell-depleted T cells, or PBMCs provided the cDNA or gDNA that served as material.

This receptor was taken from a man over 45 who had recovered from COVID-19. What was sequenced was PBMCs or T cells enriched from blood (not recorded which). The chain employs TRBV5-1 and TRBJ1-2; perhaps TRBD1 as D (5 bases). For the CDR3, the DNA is TGCGCCAGCAGCTTTGACAGACTCGCGGGGGGCTACACCTTC. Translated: CASSFDRLAGGYTF.